This T cell receptor (beta chain) was identified in a study of control samples from healthy donors and cancer patients. Only in-frame clones appear in the TCRdb table, and some are missing; sequencing was by immunoSEQ multiplex PCR. The table includes roughly 60,000 clones, around 95% detected once. Germline V gives CDR1 MGHRA, CDR2 YSYEKL. V lost 3 bases and J 6 bases, leaving 18 bases between the germline ends. There are 16 residues in the CDR3. The J gene is TRBJ1-3, the V gene TRBV4-1, with D perhaps matching TRBD1 (5 bases). The receptor's source is a man in his thirties or forties in good health. The material sequenced was blood. CDR3 DNA: TGCGCCAGCAGCCAGACTGGGAGAGGGGAAGCAAACACCATATATTTT. Protein: CASSQTGRGEANTIYF.